This T cell receptor beta chain was sequenced for a study of cytomegalovirus exposure and HLA in healthy donors. The CDR3 totals 15 residues. Looked up from germline, CDR1 is SGHRS and CDR2 is YFSETQ. The V end lost 2 bases, the J end lost 5 bases, and 16 bases lay between the germline ends. 60 Vbeta and 13 Jbeta primers were used in PCR. In the source study's methods: Later work found tens of millions of unique TCR beta chains, with some 11 million shared. TCRdb keeps only in-frame clones here, not all; method: immunoSEQ multiplex PCR. That table supplies the V and J calls and clone size; D and trimming were determined from the DNA. The repertoire table contains 90,000 to 130,000 clones. On this clone itself: Antigen specificity is unknown.

Study-wide results and limits: Previously analyzed data showed that most TCR beta V segments were productive at a frequency of about 87% or about 30%. A later analysis found common viral pathogens apparently linked to several of the most significant clusters.

The sequenced sample consisted of PBMCs. This sequence joins TRBV5-1 and TRBJ2-5; tentative D call: TRBD2 (6 bases). This receptor was obtained from a man in his forties or fifties in good health and CMV-seropositive. The CDR3 is CASSFGRASGETQYF. The CDR3 nucleotides are TGCGCCAGCAGCTTCGGCAGGGCGAGCGGGGAGACCCAGTACTTC.